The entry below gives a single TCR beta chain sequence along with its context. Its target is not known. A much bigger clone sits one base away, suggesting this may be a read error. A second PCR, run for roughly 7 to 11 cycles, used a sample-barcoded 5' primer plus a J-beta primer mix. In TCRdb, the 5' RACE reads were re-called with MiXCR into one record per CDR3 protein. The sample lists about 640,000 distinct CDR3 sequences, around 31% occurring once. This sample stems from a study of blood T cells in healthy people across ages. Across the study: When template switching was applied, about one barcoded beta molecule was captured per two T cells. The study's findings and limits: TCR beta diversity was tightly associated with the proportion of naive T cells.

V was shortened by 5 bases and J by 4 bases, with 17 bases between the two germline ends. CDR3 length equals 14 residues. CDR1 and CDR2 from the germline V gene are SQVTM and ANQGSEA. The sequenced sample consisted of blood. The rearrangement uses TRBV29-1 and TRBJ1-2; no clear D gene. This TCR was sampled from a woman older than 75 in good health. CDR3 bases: TGCAGCGTTAAAGCCCCCGCTTGGGGCTATGGCTACACCTTC. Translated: CSVKAPAWGYGYTF.